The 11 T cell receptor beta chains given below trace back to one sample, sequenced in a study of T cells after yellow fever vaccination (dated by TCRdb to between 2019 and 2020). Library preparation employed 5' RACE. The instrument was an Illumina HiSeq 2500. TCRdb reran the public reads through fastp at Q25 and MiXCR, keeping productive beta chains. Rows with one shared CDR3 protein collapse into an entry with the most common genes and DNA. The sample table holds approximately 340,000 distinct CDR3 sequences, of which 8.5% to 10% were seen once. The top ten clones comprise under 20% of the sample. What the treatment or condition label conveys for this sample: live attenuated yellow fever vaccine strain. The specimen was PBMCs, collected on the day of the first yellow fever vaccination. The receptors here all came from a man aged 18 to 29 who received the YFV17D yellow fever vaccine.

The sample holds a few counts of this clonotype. This CDR3 reads CASSLQGLAYGYTF. DNA for the CDR3: TGTGCCAGCAGTCTACAGGGGTTGGCCTATGGCTACACCTTC. The rearrangement links TRBV12-3 or TRBV12-4 to TRBJ1-2; 7 bases fit TRBD1. V shed 5 bases, J shed 4 bases, and the junction held 7 bases outside the gene matches. This CDR3 region has 14 residues.

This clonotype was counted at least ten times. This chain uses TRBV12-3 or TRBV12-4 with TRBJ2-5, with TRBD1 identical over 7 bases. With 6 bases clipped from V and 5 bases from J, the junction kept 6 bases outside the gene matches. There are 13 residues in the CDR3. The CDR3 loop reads CASRLTGWETQYF. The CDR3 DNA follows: TGTGCCAGCAGACTGACAGGGTGGGAGACCCAGTACTTC.

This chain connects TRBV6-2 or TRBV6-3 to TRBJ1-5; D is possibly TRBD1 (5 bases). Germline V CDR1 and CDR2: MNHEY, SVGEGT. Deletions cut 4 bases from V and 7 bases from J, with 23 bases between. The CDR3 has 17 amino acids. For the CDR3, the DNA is TGTGCCAGCAGTTTCAACTTTACCCCAGGGCCAAACCAGCCCCAGCATTTT. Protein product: CASSFNFTPGPNQPQHF.

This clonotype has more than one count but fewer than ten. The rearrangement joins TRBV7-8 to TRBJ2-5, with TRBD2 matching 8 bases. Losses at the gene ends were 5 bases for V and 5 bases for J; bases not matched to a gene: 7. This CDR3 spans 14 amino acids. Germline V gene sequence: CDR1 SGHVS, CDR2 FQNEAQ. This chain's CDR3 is CASSEKAGEETQYF. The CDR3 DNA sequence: TGTGCCAGCAGCGAAAAAGCGGGGGAGGAGACCCAGTACTTC.

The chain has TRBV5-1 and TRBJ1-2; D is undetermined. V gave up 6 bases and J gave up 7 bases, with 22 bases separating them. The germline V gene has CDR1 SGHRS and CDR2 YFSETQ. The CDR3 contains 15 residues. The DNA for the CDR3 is TGCGCCAGCACTTTGTTGGGAGGAGAGGGAACTGGCTACACCTTC. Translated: CASTLLGGEGTGYTF.

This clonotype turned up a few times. Written as DNA, the CDR3 is TGTGCCTGGAGTGTCAGCGGGGGCTGGGATACGCAGTATTTT. It translates to CAWSVSGGWDTQYF. The J gene is TRBJ2-3, the V gene TRBV30, with 8 bases aligning to TRBD2. The CDR3 length is 14 residues. Trimming cost V 0 bases and J 6 bases; bases outside gene matches: 5. Germline assignment: CDR1 GTSNPN and CDR2 SVGIG (reference sequence). The full variable domain, in which reference TRBV30 and TRBJ2-3 provide the parts outside the CDR3, is SQTIHQWPATLVQPVGSPLSLECTVEGTSNPNLYWYRQAAGRGLQLLFYSVGIGQISSEVPQNLSASRPQDRQFILSSKKLLLSDSGFYLCAWSVSGGWDTQYFGPGTRLTVL.

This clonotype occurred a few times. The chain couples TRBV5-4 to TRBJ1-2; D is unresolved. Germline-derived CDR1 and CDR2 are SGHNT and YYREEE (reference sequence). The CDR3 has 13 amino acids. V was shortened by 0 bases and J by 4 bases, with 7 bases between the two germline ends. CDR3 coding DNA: TGTGCCAGCAGCTTGGACGGAAGCTATGGCTACACCTTC. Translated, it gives CASSLDGSYGYTF. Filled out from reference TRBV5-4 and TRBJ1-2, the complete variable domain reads ETGVTQSPTHLIKTRGQQVTLRCSSQSGHNTVSWYQQALGQGPQFIFQYYREEENGRGNFPPRFSGLQFPNYSSELNVNALELDDSALYLCASSLDGSYGYTFGSGTRLTVV.

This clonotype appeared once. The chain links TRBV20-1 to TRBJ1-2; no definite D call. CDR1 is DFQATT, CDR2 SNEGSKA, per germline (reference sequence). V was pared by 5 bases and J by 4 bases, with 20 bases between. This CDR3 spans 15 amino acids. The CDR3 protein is CSAAPVEGYSYGYTF. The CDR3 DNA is TGCAGTGCTGCGCCGGTAGAAGGGTATTCCTATGGCTACACCTTC.

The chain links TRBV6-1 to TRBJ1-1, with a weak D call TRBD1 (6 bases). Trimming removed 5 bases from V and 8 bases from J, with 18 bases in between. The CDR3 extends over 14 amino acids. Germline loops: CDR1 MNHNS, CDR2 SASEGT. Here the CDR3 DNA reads TGTGCCAGCAGTCATGACAGGCCCCCGACCGAAGCTTTCTTT. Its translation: CASSHDRPPTEAFF.

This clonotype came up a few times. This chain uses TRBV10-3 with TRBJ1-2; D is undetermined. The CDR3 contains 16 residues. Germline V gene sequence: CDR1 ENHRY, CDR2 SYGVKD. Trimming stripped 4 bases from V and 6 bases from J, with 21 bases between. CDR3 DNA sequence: TGTGCCATCAGTGTGATTTCGGAGGAACTTTGGGATGGCTACACCTTC. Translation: CAISVISEELWDGYTF.

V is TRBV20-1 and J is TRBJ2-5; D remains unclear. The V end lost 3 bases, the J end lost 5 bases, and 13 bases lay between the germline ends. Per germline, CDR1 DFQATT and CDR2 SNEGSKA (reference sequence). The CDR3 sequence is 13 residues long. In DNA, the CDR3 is TGCAGTGCTAGGGGTGGGATCGGGGAGACCCAGTACTTC. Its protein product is CSARGGIGETQYF.